This T cell receptor beta chain was identified in a study of human T cells and chemical hapten exposure. About the research overall: Epicutaneous patch tests delivered 0.01% DPC to the upper back, with evaluation at 6 days.

With regard to this clonotype: Germline and junction disagree at one end, which may indicate a read error.

From the RACE reads, TCRdb called clonotypes with MiXCR, one entry per CDR3 protein. The table records roughly 200,000 distinct CDR3 sequences, approximately 26% of them present only once. Germline V CDR1 and CDR2: MNHEY, SVGAGI. The CDR3 contains 15 residues. Time point reported: patch test 3, about 24 weeks after DPC sensitization. The treatment here: therapeutic diphenylcyclopropenone sensitization with weekly scalp DPC. The gene calls are TRBV6-5 and TRBJ1-5; D is unresolved. The receptor was isolated from a woman in her 40s with alopecia areata. Some clones in this sample may be carry-over from other donors' samples. This material consisted of whole blood, taken in connection with sensitization to the hapten diphenylcyclopropenone (DPC). CDR3 loop: CTSSYSGSLNQPQHF. Here the CDR3 DNA reads TGTACCAGCAGTTACTCGGGAAGCCTCAATCAGCCCCAGCATTTT.